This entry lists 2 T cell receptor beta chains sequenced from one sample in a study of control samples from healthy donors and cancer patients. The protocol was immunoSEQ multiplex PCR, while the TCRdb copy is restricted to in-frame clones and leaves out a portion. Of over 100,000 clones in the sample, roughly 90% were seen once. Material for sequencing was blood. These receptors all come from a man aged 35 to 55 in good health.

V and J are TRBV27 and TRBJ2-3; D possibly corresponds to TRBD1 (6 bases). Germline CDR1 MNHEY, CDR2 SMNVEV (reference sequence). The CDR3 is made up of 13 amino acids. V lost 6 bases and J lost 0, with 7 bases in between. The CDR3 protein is CASRGHSTDTQYF. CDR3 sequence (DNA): TGTGCCAGCAGGGGACATAGCACAGATACGCAGTATTTT.

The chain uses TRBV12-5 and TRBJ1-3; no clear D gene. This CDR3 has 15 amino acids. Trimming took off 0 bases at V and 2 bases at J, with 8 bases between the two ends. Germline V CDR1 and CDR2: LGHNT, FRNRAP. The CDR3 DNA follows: TGTGCTAGTGGTTTGGTACTCGGGGCTGGAAACACCATATATTTT. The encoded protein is CASGLVLGAGNTIYF.